Below are 25 T cell receptor beta chains sequenced from a single sample in a study of Graves' ophthalmopathy and Graves' hyperthyroidism. From RNA, the CDR3 regions of TCR beta chains were amplified and sequenced. HTBI-primed RT-PCR formed the first round, and a multiplex PCR formed the second. Each CDR3 protein gets one entry after TCRdb re-called the multiplex PCR reads with MiXCR. The repertoire holds roughly 1.1 million distinct CDR3 sequences, about 40% seen once, with over 8.5% in the top ten. What was sequenced was peripheral blood or thyroid tissue (not recorded which). The receptors here all came from an adult man with Graves' hyperthyroidism.

Worth noting for this clonotype: Its ends do not fully match the called genes, so a read error is possible. The rearrangement uses TRBV20-1 and TRBJ2-5; 10 bases align to TRBD2. The germline CDR1 and CDR2 sequences are DFQATT and SNEGSKA (reference sequence). This CDR3 comprises 16 residues. CDR3 sequence (DNA): TGCAGTGCTAGAGCCCAAGGGCTAGCGGGAGCCTACGAGCAGCACTTC. Protein product: CSARAQGLAGAYEQHF.

This clonotype was seen repeatedly, ten times or more. V is TRBV19 and J is TRBJ1-5, with D tentatively TRBD1 (6 bases). Germline lookup yields CDR1 LNHDA and CDR2 SQIVND (reference sequence). V was trimmed by 5 bases and J by 10 bases, leaving 15 bases between them. The CDR3 runs 13 residues. The CDR3 sequence: CASSSTGLGPQHF. DNA for the CDR3: TGTGCCAGTAGTTCGACAGGCTTGGGACCCCAGCATTTT.

The chain combines TRBV18 with TRBJ2-7, with unresolved D. Deletions cut 2 bases from V and 3 bases from J, with 11 bases between. This CDR3 is 14 amino acids long. Germline V gives CDR1 KGHSH, CDR2 LQKENI. CDR3 nucleotide sequence: TGTGCCAGCTCACCAGTCGGCACCTACTACGAGCAGTACTTC. The encoded protein is CASSPVGTYYEQYF.

In this sample, this clonotype turned up a few times. The chain carries TRBV20-1 and TRBJ2-5, with D possibly matching TRBD2 (6 bases). This CDR3 has 14 amino acids. Deletions cut 6 bases from V and 8 bases from J, with 22 bases between. The germline CDR1 and CDR2 sequences are DFQATT and SNEGSKA (reference sequence). CDR3 nucleotide sequence: TGCAGTGCACGGGACTTTGGGTCTAGTTCAACCCAGTACTTC. Amino acid sequence: CSARDFGSSSTQYF.

This chain connects TRBV7-8 to TRBJ2-2, with D possibly matching TRBD1 (6 bases). V lost 2 bases to trimming and J lost 0 bases, with 16 bases between them. Germline values: CDR1 SGHVS, CDR2 FQNEAQ. This CDR3 spans 18 amino acids. CDR3 nucleotide sequence: TGTGCCAGCAGCTTATTCTCCGGGACACTCGCGAACACCGGGGAGCTGTTTTTT. Translation gives CASSLFSGTLANTGELFF. Based on the CDR3 plus reference TRBV7-8 and TRBJ2-2, the full variable domain is GAGVSQSPRYKVAKRGQDVALRCDPISGHVSLFWYQQALGQGPEFLTYFQNEAQLDKSGLPSDRFFAERPEGSVSTLKIQRTQQEDSAVYLCASSLFSGTLANTGELFFGEGSRLTVL.

This clonotype was observed once. This may be a read error, as it is one base from a much larger clone. The chain is built from TRBV2 and TRBJ2-7; no firm D call. The length of the CDR3 is 12 residues. CDR1 and CDR2 from the germline V gene are SNHLY and FYNNEI. The V gene lost 6 bases and the J gene lost 12 bases, with 18 bases spanning the gap. CDR3 loop: CASRDRAKRSYF. DNA of the CDR3: TGTGCCAGCAGGGATCGGGCGAAGCGATCGTACTTC.

The chain is built from TRBV5-4 and TRBJ1-5; D might be TRBD1 (6 bases). This CDR3 is built from 15 residues. V was cut by 4 bases and J by 9 bases, with 20 bases left in between. Germline CDR1 reads SGHNT; CDR2 reads YYREEE (reference sequence). The CDR3: CASSRTITGRGPQHF. CDR3 nucleotide sequence: TGTGCCAGCAGCAGAACGATCACAGGGCGAGGGCCCCAGCATTTT. Full variable domain (rest looked up from reference TRBV5-4 and TRBJ1-5): ETGVTQSPTHLIKTRGQQVTLRCSSQSGHNTVSWYQQALGQGPQFIFQYYREEENGRGNFPPRFSGLQFPNYSSELNVNALELDDSALYLCASSRTITGRGPQHFGDGTRLSIL.

Many counts were recorded for this clonotype. The chain combines TRBV5-1 with TRBJ2-7, with D uncertain. With 5 bases removed from V and 9 bases from J, the gap between germline ends came to 18 bases. Per the germline V gene, CDR1 is SGHRS and CDR2 is YFSETQ. This CDR3 has 13 residues. DNA for the CDR3: TGCGCCAGCAGACCGGACGCGACGGGTGCGCAGTACTTC. It translates to CASRPDATGAQYF. The complete variable domain, with remaining parts taken from reference TRBV5-1 and TRBJ2-7, reads KAGVTQTPRYLIKTRGQQVTLSCSPISGHRSVSWYQQTPGQGLQFLFEYFSETQRNKGNFPGRFSGRQFSNSRSEMNVSTLELGDSALYLCASRPDATGAQYFGPGTRLTVT.

This clonotype was seen ten or more times. The chain joins TRBV7-9 to TRBJ1-2; 9 bases are a match to TRBD1. With 4 bases clipped from V and 4 bases from J, the junction kept 7 bases outside the gene matches. The CDR3 consists of 15 residues. Germline CDR1 SEHNR, CDR2 FQNEAQ (reference sequence). CDR3 nucleotides: TGTGCCAGCAGCTCAGGGGGACAGGGAATCTATGGCTACACCTTC. It codes for CASSSGGQGIYGYTF.

This clonotype has a count of ten or more. The rearrangement joins TRBV5-6 to TRBJ1-1; D is unresolved. The CDR3 extends over 14 amino acids. CDR1 SGHDT and CDR2 YYEEEE come from the germline V gene. Trimming took 1 base from V and 2 from J, leaving 9 bases between them. The CDR3 region has the DNA TGTGCCAGCAGCTTGTGGGCAGTTAACACTGAAGCTTTCTTT. Residues: CASSLWAVNTEAFF.

This clonotype turned up a few times. The chain has TRBV27 and TRBJ1-5; possibly TRBD1 for D (5 bases). Trimming stripped 0 bases from V and 8 bases from J, with 17 bases between. CDR3 size: 16 residues. The germline CDR1 and CDR2 sequences are MNHEY and SMNVEV (reference sequence). The CDR3 coding sequence is TGTGCCAGCAGTTTATCGTGGGCCAGGGCGATAGAGCCCCAGCATTTT. The encoded protein is CASSLSWARAIEPQHF.

In its sample, this clonotype was seen many times. The gene calls are TRBV29-1 and TRBJ1-1; 7 nucleotides align to TRBD1. The CDR3 covers 12 residues. Per germline, CDR1 SQVTM and CDR2 ANQGSEA. The junction had 4 bases not matched to a gene; V was cut back by 7 bases and J by 2 bases. CDR3 amino acids: CSGGQFNTEAFF. The CDR3 bases are TGCAGCGGGGGACAGTTCAACACTGAAGCTTTCTTT.

This chain connects TRBV10-1 to TRBJ1-2; D is perhaps TRBD1 (5 bases). This CDR3 has 11 amino acids. Trimming pared 6 bases from V and 13 bases from J, leaving 15 bases between. Germline V lookup: CDR1 WNHNN, CDR2 SYGVQD (reference sequence). The CDR3 region has the DNA TGCGCCAGCAGAAGGGACGGCAGTCGCACCTTC. This gives the protein CASRRDGSRTF.

This clonotype occurred once. V is TRBV7-6 and J is TRBJ2-5; 7 nucleotides agree with TRBD2. The CDR3 sequence is 16 residues long. From germline, CDR1 is SGHVS and CDR2 FNYEAQ. V lost 1 base and J lost 2; bases outside the gene matches: 7. Here the CDR3 DNA reads TGTGCCAGCAGCTTAGTGGGCGGGCGGGGGCAAGAGACCCAGTACTTC. This encodes CASSLVGGRGQETQYF.

There are a few counts of this clonotype. The chain uses TRBV7-9 and TRBJ1-1; 7 bases are shared with TRBD1. Germline CDR1 reads SEHNR; CDR2 reads FQNEAQ (reference sequence). The V and J ends lost 9 bases and 0 bases, in that order; junction bases with no gene match: 10. The length of the CDR3 is 15 residues. CDR3 bases: TGTGCCAGTAGACCGGGACAGTCAATGAACACTGAAGCTTTCTTT. Translation gives CASRPGQSMNTEAFF.

The chain couples TRBV7-8 to TRBJ2-7; tentative D call: TRBD2 (5 bases). There are 11 residues in the CDR3. Germline lookup yields CDR1 SGHVS and CDR2 FQNEAQ. Between the trimmed V and J ends, which lost 7 bases and 7 bases, there was a span of 11 bases. CDR3 sequence (DNA): TGTGCCAGCACCCGTCGGGGAGAGCAGTACTTC. The encoded protein is CASTRRGEQYF.

V usage is TRBV10-3 and J usage is TRBJ1-1; D gene uncertain. With 8 bases removed from V and 6 bases from J, the gap between germline ends came to 13 bases. Germline V gene sequence: CDR1 ENHRY, CDR2 SYGVKD. The CDR3 is 12 residues long. CDR3 coding DNA: TGTGCCATCGGTGGGTCCGACTCTGAAGCTTTCTTT. Translating it yields CAIGGSDSEAFF.

The V and J genes are TRBV10-3 and TRBJ2-2, with TRBD2 identical over 7 bases. Germline V gene lookup returns CDR1 ENHRY and CDR2 SYGVKD. This CDR3 contains 16 residues. Trimming removed 7 bases from V and 5 bases from J; junction bases left unmatched: 13. The CDR3: CAITRHRASGTGELFF. CDR3 in DNA: TGTGCCATCACAAGACATCGGGCTAGCGGTACCGGGGAGCTGTTTTTT.

The genes are TRBV6-1 and TRBJ2-5, with D perhaps being TRBD1 or TRBD2 (5 bases each). V was trimmed by 6 bases and J by 3 bases, leaving 11 bases between them. The germline V gene has CDR1 MNHNS and CDR2 SASEGT. The CDR3 length is 13 residues. CDR3 nucleotides: TGTGCCAGCAGGCCAGGGACCGAAGAGACCCAGTACTTC. Translating gives CASRPGTEETQYF.

V gene TRBV5-1 combines with J gene TRBJ1-2; 8 positions match TRBD1. In germline, CDR1 is SGHRS, CDR2 YFSETQ. The V segment lost 4 bases and the J segment 4 bases; nucleotides outside the gene matches: 6. CDR3 size: 14 residues. The DNA of the CDR3 is TGCGCCAGCAGCGCCAGGACAGGGATCTATGGCTACACCTTC. This translates into CASSARTGIYGYTF.

As to this clonotype: Relative to the germline gene, one junction end is altered; a read error may explain this. The chain employs TRBV10-2 and TRBJ1-3; 7 nucleotides match TRBD1. Germline assignment: CDR1 WSHSY and CDR2 SAAADI. This CDR3 contains 16 residues. CDR3 nucleotides: TGTGCCAGCAGTGCCGGGACAGCTCGAACTGGAAACACCATATATTTT. Residues: CASSAGTARTGNTIYF.

The J gene is TRBJ2-3, the V gene TRBV6-4, with D unclear. The CDR3 sequence is 13 residues long. Germline V gives CDR1 MRHNA, CDR2 SNTAGT. Trimming left V 4 bases short and J 2 bases short, with 7 bases between. CDR3 loop: CASSGVSTDTQYF. The CDR3 nucleotides are TGTGCCAGCAGTGGGGTCTCCACAGATACGCAGTATTTT.

The V gene is TRBV28, the J gene TRBJ2-7; D perhaps matches TRBD2 (6 bases). This CDR3 has 14 residues. V lost 1 base and J 3 bases, leaving 10 bases between the germline ends. Germline V gene lookup returns CDR1 MDHEN and CDR2 SYDVKM. The CDR3 DNA follows: TGTGCCAGCAGTTTATTGGAGGGCCTCTACGAGCAGTACTTC. Amino acid sequence: CASSLLEGLYEQYF.

V gene TRBV7-2 combines with J gene TRBJ2-5; the match to TRBD2 covers 14 bases. The V segment lost 5 bases and the J segment 1 base; nucleotides outside the gene matches: 6. This CDR3 has 17 residues. The germline gives CDR1 SGHTA, CDR2 FQGNSA. In DNA, the CDR3 is TGTGCCAGCAGCAAGACTAGCGGGAGGGACCCCCAAGAGACCCAGTACTTC. It specifies CASSKTSGRDPQETQYF. The entire variable domain, with the rest obtained from reference TRBV7-2 and TRBJ2-5, is as follows: GAGVSQSPSNKVTEKGKDVELRCDPISGHTALYWYRQSLGQGLEFLIYFQGNSAPDKSGLPSDRFSAERTGGSVSTLTIQRTQQEDSAVYLCASSKTSGRDPQETQYFGPGTRLLVL.

In regard to this clonotype: At one end, the junction sequence differs from germline, possibly due to a read error. V usage is TRBV7-2 and J usage is TRBJ2-2; 10 bases are a match to TRBD1. Germline CDR1 SGHTA, CDR2 FQGNSA. This CDR3 region has 14 residues. The CDR3 here is CASSDRTGGGGLFF. CDR3 in DNA: TGTGCCAGCAGCGACCGGACAGGGGGGGGGGGGCTGTTTTTT.